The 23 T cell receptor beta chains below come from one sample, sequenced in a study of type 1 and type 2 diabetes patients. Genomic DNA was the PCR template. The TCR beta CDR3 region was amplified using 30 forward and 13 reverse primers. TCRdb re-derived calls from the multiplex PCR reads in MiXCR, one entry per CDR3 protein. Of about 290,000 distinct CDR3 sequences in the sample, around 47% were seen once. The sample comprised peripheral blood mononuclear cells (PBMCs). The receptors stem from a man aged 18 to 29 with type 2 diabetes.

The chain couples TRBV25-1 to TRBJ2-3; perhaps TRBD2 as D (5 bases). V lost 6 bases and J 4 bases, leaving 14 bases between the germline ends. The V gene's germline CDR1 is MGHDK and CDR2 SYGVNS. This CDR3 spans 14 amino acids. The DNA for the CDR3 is TGTGCCAGCAGCCCCGGGGTAGTCCCAGATACGCAGTATTTT. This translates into CASSPGVVPDTQYF. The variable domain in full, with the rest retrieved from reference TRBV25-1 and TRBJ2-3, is EADIYQTPRYLVIGTGKKITLECSQTMGHDKMYWYQQDPGMELHLIHYSYGVNSTEKGDLSSESTVSRIRTEHFPLTLESARPSHTSQYLCASSPGVVPDTQYFGPGTRLTVL.

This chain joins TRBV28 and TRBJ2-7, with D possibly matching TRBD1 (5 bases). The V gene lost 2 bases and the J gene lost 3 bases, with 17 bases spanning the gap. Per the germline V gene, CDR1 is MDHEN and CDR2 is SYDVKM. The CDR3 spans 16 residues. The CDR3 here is CASSLRRQLLVYEQYF. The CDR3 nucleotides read TGTGCCAGCAGTTTACGTCGACAGCTCCTGGTCTACGAGCAGTACTTC.

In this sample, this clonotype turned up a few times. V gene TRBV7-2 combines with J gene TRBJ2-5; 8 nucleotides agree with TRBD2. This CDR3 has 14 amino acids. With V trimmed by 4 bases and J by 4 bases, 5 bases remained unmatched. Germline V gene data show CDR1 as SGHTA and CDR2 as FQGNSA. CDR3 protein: CASSYPGGRETQYF. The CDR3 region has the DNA TGTGCCAGCAGCTACCCGGGGGGGAGAGAGACCCAGTACTTC. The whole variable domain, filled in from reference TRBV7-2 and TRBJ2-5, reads GAGVSQSPSNKVTEKGKDVELRCDPISGHTALYWYRQSLGQGLEFLIYFQGNSAPDKSGLPSDRFSAERTGGSVSTLTIQRTQQEDSAVYLCASSYPGGRETQYFGPGTRLLVL.

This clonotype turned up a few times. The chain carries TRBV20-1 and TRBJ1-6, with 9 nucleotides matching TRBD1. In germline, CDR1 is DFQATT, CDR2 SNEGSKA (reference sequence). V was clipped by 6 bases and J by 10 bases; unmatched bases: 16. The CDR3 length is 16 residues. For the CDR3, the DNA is TGCAGTGCAGCCACGCGGGGAGACAGGGGGGGATCACCCCTCCACTTT. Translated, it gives CSAATRGDRGGSPLHF.

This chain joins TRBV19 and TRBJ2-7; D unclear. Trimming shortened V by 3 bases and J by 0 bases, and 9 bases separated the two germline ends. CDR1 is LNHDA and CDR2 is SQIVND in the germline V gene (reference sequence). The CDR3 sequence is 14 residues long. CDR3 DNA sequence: TGTGCCAGTAGTATCCAGGCCGACTCCTACGAGCAGTACTTC. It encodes CASSIQADSYEQYF.

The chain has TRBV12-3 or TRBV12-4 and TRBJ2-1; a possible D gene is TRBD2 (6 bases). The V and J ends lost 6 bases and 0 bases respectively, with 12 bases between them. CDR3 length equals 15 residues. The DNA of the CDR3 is TGTGCCAGCAGCGGGCTCGGGAGCTCCTACAATGAGCAGTTCTTC. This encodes CASSGLGSSYNEQFF.

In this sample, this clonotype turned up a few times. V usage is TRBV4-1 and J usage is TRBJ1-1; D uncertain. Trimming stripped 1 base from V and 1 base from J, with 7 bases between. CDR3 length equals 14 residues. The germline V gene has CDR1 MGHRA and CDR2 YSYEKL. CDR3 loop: CASSQVAENTEAFF. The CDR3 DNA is TGCGCCAGCAGCCAAGTGGCAGAGAACACTGAAGCTTTCTTT.

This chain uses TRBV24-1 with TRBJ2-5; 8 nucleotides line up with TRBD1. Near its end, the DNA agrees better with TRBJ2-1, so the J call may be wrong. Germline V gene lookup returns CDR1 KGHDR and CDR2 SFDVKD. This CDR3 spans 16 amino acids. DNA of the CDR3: TGTGCCACCAGTCCTGGACAGGGCCGAGTCCACAATGAGCAGTTCTTC. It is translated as CATSPGQGRVHNEQFF.

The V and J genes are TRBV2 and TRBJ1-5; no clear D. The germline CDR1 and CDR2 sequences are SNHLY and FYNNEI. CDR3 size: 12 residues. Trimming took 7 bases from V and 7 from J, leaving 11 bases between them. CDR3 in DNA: TGTGCCAGCACGGCAGACGGGCAGCCCCAGCATTTT. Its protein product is CASTADGQPQHF.

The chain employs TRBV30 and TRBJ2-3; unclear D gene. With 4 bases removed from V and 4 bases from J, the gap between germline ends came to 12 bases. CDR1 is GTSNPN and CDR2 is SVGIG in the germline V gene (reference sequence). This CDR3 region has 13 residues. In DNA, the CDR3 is TGTGCCTGGAATTCAATGTTCGCAGATACGCAGTATTTT. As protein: CAWNSMFADTQYF.

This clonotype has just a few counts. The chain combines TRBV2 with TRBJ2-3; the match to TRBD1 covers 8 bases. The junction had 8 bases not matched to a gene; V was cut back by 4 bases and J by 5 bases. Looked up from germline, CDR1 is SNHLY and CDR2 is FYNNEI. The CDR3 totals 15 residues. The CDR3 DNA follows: TGTGCCAGCAGTGGGGGCAGGGGGCCCCAAGATACGCAGTATTTT. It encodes CASSGGRGPQDTQYF.

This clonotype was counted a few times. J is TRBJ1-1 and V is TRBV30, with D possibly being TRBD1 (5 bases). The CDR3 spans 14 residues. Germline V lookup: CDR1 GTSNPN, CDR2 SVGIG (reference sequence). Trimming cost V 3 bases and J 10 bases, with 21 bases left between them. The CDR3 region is CAWRNQLGGTAAFF. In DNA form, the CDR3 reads TGTGCCTGGAGAAACCAATTGGGGGGTACCGCAGCTTTCTTT.

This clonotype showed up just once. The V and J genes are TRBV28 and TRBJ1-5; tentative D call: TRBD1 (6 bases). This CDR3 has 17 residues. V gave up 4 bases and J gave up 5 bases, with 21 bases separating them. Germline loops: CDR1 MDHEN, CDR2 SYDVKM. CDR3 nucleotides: TGTGCCAGCAGTTCTCCCACGGGACAAAGCCACTATCAGCCCCAGCATTTT. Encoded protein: CASSSPTGQSHYQPQHF. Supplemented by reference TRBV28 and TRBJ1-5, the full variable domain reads DVKVTQSSRYLVKRTGEKVFLECVQDMDHENMFWYRQDPGLGLRLIYFSYDVKMKEKGDIPEGYSVSREKKERFSLILESASTNQTSMYLCASSSPTGQSHYQPQHFGDGTRLSIL.

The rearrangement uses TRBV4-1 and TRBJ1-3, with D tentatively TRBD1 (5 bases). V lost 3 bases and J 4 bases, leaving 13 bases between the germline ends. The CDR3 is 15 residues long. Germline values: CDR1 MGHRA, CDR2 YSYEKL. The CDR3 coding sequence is TGCGCCAGCAGCCAGCTAGGGACCAGAGGAAACACCATATATTTT. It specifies CASSQLGTRGNTIYF.

CDR3 sequence: CASGPTFGYGYTF. The CDR3 DNA sequence: TGTGCCAGCGGACCTACCTTTGGCTATGGCTACACCTTC. The V call is TRBV19, the J call TRBJ1-2; D gene unclear. Germline CDR1 is LNHDA and CDR2 is SQIVND (reference sequence). This CDR3 has 13 residues. The V gene lost 9 bases and the J gene lost 4 bases, with 15 bases spanning the gap.

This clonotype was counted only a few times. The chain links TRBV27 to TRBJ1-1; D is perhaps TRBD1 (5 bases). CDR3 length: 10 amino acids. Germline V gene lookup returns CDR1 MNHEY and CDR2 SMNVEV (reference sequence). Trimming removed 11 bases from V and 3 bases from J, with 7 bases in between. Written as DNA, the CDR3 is TGTGCCCCGGGGGACACTGAAGCTTTCTTT. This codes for CAPGDTEAFF.

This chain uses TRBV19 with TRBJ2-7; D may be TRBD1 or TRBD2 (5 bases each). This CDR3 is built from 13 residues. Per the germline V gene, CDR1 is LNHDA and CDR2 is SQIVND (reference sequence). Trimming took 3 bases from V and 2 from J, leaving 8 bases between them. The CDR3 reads CASSMGRTYEQYF. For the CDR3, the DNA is TGTGCCAGTAGTATGGGACGTACCTACGAGCAGTACTTC. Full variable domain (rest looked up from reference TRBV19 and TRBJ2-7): DGGITQSPKYLFRKEGQNVTLSCEQNLNHDAMYWYRQDPGQGLRLIYYSQIVNDFQKGDIAEGYSVSREKKESFPLTVTSAQKNPTAFYLCASSMGRTYEQYFGPGTRLTVT.

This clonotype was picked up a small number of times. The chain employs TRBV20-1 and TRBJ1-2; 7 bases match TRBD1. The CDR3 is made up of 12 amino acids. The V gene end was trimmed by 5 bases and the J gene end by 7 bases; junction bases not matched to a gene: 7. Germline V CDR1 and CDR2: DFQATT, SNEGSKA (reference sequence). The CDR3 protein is CSAQDRATGYTF. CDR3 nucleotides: TGCAGTGCTCAAGACAGGGCGACTGGCTACACCTTC.

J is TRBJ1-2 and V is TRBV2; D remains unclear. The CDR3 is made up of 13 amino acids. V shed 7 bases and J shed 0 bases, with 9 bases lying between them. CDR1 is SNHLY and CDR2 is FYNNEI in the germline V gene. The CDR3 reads CASNQSPNYGYTF. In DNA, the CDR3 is TGTGCCAGCAATCAATCCCCTAACTATGGCTACACCTTC.

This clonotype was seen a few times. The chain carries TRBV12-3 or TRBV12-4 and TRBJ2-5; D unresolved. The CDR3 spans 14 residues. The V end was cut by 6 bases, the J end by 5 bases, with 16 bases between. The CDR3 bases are TGTGCCAGCAGCGGCCCTGGTGCGAAGGAGACCCAGTACTTC. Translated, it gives CASSGPGAKETQYF.

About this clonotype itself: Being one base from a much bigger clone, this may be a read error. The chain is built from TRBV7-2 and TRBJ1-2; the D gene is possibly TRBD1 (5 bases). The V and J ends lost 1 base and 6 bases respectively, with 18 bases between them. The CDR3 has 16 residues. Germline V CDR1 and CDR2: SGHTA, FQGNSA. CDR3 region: CASSLVLVGRGDGYTF. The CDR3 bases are TGTGCCAGCAGCTTAGTGTTGGTGGGGAGGGGAGATGGCTACACCTTC. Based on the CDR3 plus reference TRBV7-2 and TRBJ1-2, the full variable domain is GAGVSQSPSNKVTEKGKDVELRCDPISGHTALYWYRQSLGQGLEFLIYFQGNSAPDKSGLPSDRFSAERTGGSVSTLTIQRTQQEDSAVYLCASSLVLVGRGDGYTFGSGTRLTVV.

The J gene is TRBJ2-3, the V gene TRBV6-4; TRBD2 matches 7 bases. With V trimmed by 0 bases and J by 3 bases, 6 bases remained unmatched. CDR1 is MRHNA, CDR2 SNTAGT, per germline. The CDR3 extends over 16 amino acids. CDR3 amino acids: CASSDSSGGGTDTQYF. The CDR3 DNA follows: TGTGCCAGCAGTGACTCGTCGGGGGGAGGAACAGATACGCAGTATTTT.

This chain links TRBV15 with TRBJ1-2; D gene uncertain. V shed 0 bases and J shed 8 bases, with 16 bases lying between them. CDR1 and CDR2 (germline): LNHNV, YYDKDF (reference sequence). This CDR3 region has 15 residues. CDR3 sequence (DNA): TGTGCCACCAGCAGAGACCGCTTGCCCACGGGAGGCTACACCTTC. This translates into CATSRDRLPTGGYTF.